This T cell receptor beta chain was captured in a study of T cell responses to AZD1222 COVID-19 vaccine. Study observations and caveats: Vaccine-related CD4 TCRs covered spike, predominating at 160-218 and 743-854. Most donors were white British, females outnumbered males, and clonal diversity was possibly underestimated.

The CDR3 is made up of 12 amino acids. Germline V gene lookup returns CDR1 MDHEN and CDR2 SYDVKM. Trimming removed 3 bases at V and 6 bases at J, with 8 bases between. The repertoire was sequenced with immunoSEQ multiplex PCR; TCRdb's copy has only in-frame clones and lacks some. The profile covers 99,000 or so clones, with about 87% appearing a single time and less than 9.5% taken by the ten largest. As regards this clone: Its antigen is unknown.

The starting material was peripheral blood, obtained on day 0 of AZD1222 vaccination. This chain joins TRBV28 and TRBJ1-1, with D unresolved. This TCR was recovered from an adult in good health. The DNA for the CDR3 is TGTGCCAGCAGTTTTGGAGGGTCTGAAGCTTTCTTT. This encodes CASSFGGSEAFF.